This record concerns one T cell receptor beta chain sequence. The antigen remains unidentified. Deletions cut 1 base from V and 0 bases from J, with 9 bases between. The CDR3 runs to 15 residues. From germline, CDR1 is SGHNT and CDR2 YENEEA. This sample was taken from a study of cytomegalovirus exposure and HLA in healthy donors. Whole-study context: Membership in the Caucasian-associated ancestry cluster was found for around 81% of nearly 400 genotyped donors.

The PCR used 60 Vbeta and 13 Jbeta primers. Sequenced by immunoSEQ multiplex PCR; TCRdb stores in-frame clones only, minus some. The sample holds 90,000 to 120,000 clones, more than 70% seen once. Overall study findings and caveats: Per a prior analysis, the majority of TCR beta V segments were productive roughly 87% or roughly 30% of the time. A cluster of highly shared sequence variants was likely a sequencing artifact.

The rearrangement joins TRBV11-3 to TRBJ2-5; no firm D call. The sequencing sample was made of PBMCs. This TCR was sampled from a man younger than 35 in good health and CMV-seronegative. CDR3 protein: CASSLGLADQETQYF. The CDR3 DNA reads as TGTGCCAGCAGCTTAGGGTTAGCTGACCAAGAGACCCAGTACTTC.